The clone carrying this T cell receptor beta chain showed up just a few times. Its antigen is as yet unknown. The data derive from a study of T cell responses to AZD1222 COVID-19 vaccine. Study observations and caveats: With dominance at 160-218 and 743-854, vaccine-associated CD4 TCRs spanned spike.

Trimming pared 3 bases from V and 4 bases from J, leaving 10 bases between. Looked up from germline, CDR1 is SGHRS and CDR2 is YFSETQ. This CDR3 is 13 amino acids long. The table came from immunoSEQ multiplex PCR; TCRdb's copy has only in-frame clones and leaves some out. The top ten clones hold 5% to 5.5% of a sample with 130,000 or so clones, 93% of them seen once. This clonotype was sampled from an adult in good health. The sequencing here drew on peripheral blood, taken on day 0 of AZD1222 vaccination. This chain connects TRBV5-1 to TRBJ1-2, with D tentatively TRBD1 (5 bases). Written as DNA, the CDR3 is TGCGCCAGCAGCTCGCAGGGCCGCTATGGCTACACCTTC. Protein sequence: CASSSQGRYGYTF.